The next 12 T cell receptor beta chains were all read from a single sample in a study of T cell responses to AZD1222 COVID-19 vaccine. Produced via immunoSEQ multiplex PCR; TCRdb's table is partial and in-frame only. The sample has 84,000 or so clones; nearly 90% are singletons. The sequenced sample was peripheral blood, obtained on day 0 of AZD1222 vaccination. All receptors derive from an adult in good health.

The chain joins TRBV5-1 to TRBJ2-3; no definite D call. The germline V and J ends were trimmed by 2 bases and 2 bases, with 3 bases remaining between them. The CDR3 covers 12 residues. The germline gives CDR1 SGHRS, CDR2 YFSETQ. CDR3 region: CASSFFTDTQYF. The CDR3 DNA is TGCGCCAGCAGCTTTTTCACAGATACGCAGTATTTT.

The chain carries TRBV5-6 and TRBJ2-7; TRBD1 agrees at 8 bases. V shed 4 bases and J 2 bases; nucleotides not matched to a gene: 5. The CDR3 has 14 residues. CDR1 is SGHDT and CDR2 is YYEEEE in the germline V gene. For the CDR3, the DNA is TGTGCCAGCAGCCCTATGACAGGGGCCTACGAGCAGTACTTC. The encoded protein is CASSPMTGAYEQYF.

A few counts support this clone. This chain links TRBV6-1 with TRBJ2-1, with 12 bases fitting TRBD2. The CDR3 contains 17 residues. Trimming removed 4 bases from V and 5 bases from J; junction bases left unmatched: 9. Germline V gene lookup returns CDR1 MNHNS and CDR2 SASEGT. CDR3 residues: CASSAPGLAGGDNEQFF. The CDR3 DNA follows: TGTGCCAGCAGTGCCCCGGGACTAGCGGGTGGGGACAATGAGCAGTTCTTC.

Comments on this clone: An end of the junction does not agree with germline; a read error may underlie this. At the DNA level, this CDR3 is encoded by other sequences in the same sample as well. The chain combines TRBV7-3 with TRBJ2-2; D gene uncertain. The CDR3 has 11 residues. Germline CDR1 SGHTA, CDR2 FQGTGA. CDR3 loop: CASSITGELFF. The DNA for the CDR3 is TGTGCCAGCAGCATAACCGGGGAGCTGTTTTTT.

The CDR3 coding sequence is TGTGCCAGCAGCCAACTTACAGGGTACTATAATTCACCCCTCCACTTT. Translating it yields CASSQLTGYYNSPLHF. J is TRBJ1-6 and V is TRBV27, with a weak D call TRBD1 (6 bases). Per germline, CDR1 MNHEY and CDR2 SMNVEV (reference sequence). V lost 6 bases to trimming and J lost 3 bases, with 15 bases between them. This CDR3 comprises 16 residues.

The chain couples TRBV11-2 to TRBJ1-3; 9 bases line up with TRBD1. Trimming cost V 5 bases and J 2 bases; bases outside gene matches: 1. The CDR3 contains 14 residues. Germline V gene lookup returns CDR1 SGHAT and CDR2 FQNNGV. The CDR3 nucleotides read TGTGCCAGCAGCGACAGGGGGACTGGAAACACCATATATTTT. Its translation is CASSDRGTGNTIYF.

This clone was seen more than once but under ten times. The rearrangement uses TRBV7-9 and TRBJ1-3, with TRBD1 as a possible D gene (5 bases). Looked up from germline, CDR1 is SEHNR and CDR2 is FQNEAQ (reference sequence). This CDR3 comprises 14 residues. Trimming pared 6 bases from V and 1 base from J, leaving 10 bases between. CDR3 nucleotide sequence: TGTGCCAGCAGTCCGACAGAATCTGGAAACACCATATATTTT. The encoded protein is CASSPTESGNTIYF.

The V call is TRBV12-3 or TRBV12-4, the J call TRBJ1-1; possible D gene TRBD1, 5 bases. V dropped 4 bases and J dropped 4 bases, with 7 bases sitting between them. This CDR3 spans 12 amino acids. CDR3 loop: CASSWGVTEAFF. CDR3 sequence (DNA): TGTGCCAGCAGTTGGGGGGTCACTGAAGCTTTCTTT.

The chain couples TRBV6-4 to TRBJ2-1, with D unclear. CDR3 length: 13 amino acids. Germline assignment: CDR1 MRHNA and CDR2 SNTAGT. Trimming shortened V by 0 bases and J by 5 bases, and 5 bases separated the two germline ends. CDR3 coding DNA: TGTGCCAGCAGTGACTCGTCTAACAATGAGCAGTTCTTC. Translated: CASSDSSNNEQFF.

The chain recombines TRBV18 with TRBJ2-1; 11 bases agree with TRBD2. Germline V gives CDR1 KGHSH, CDR2 LQKENI. V dropped 4 bases and J dropped 4; count of bases not matched to a gene: 3. The CDR3 runs to 15 residues. The CDR3 DNA sequence: TGTGCCAGCTCACTCGGGACTAGCGGTTACAATGAGCAGTTCTTC. Amino acids: CASSLGTSGYNEQFF.

The rearrangement joins TRBV30 to TRBJ2-1; D not certain. This CDR3 comprises 11 residues. V lost 3 bases and J lost 7, with 7 bases in between. CDR1 and CDR2 from the germline V gene are GTSNPN and SVGIG (reference sequence). As DNA, the CDR3 is TGTGCCTGGAGCCCCGTGAATGAGCAGTTCTTC. Translation: CAWSPVNEQFF.

This rearrangement joins TRBV3-1 (or the pseudogene TRBV3-2) to TRBJ2-7; 8 bases map to TRBD2. The V gene's germline CDR1 is LGHDT and CDR2 YNNKEL (reference sequence). V shed 4 bases and J 0 bases; nucleotides not matched to a gene: 5. CDR3 size: 15 residues. The CDR3: CASSPTSGPSYEQYF. CDR3 bases: TGTGCCAGCAGCCCCACTAGCGGTCCCTCCTACGAGCAGTACTTC.